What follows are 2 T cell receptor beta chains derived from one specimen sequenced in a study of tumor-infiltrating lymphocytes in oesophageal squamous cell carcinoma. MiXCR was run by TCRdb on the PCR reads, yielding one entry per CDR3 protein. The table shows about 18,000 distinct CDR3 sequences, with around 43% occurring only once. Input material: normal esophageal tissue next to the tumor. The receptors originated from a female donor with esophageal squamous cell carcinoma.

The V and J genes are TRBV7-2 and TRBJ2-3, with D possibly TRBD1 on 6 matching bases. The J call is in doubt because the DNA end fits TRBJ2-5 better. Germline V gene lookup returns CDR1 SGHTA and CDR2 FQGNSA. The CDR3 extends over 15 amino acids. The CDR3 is CASSPDQGQGQTQYF. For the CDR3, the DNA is TGTGCCAGCAGCCCAGACCAGGGGCAGGGGCAGACCCAGTACTTC.

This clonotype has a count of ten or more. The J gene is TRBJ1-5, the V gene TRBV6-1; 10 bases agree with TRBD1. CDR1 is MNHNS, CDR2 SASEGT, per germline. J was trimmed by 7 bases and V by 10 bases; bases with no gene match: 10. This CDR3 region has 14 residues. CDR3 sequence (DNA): TGTGCCACTCGAGAGACAGGGGGCGGACAGCCCCAGCATTTT. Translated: CATRETGGGQPQHF.